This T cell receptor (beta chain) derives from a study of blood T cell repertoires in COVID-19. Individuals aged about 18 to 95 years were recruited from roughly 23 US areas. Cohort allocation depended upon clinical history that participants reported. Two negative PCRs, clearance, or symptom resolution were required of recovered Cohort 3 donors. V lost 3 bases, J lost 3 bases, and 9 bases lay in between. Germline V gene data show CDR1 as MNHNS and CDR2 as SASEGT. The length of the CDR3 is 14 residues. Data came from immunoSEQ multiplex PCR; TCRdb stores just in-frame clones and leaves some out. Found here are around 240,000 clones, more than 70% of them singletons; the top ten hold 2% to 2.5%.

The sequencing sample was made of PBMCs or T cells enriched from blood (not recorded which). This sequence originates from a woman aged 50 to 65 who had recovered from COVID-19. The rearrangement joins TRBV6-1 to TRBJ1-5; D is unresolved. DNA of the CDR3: TGTGCCAGCAGTGACAGGTACTTCAATCAGCCCCAGCATTTT. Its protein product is CASSDRYFNQPQHF.